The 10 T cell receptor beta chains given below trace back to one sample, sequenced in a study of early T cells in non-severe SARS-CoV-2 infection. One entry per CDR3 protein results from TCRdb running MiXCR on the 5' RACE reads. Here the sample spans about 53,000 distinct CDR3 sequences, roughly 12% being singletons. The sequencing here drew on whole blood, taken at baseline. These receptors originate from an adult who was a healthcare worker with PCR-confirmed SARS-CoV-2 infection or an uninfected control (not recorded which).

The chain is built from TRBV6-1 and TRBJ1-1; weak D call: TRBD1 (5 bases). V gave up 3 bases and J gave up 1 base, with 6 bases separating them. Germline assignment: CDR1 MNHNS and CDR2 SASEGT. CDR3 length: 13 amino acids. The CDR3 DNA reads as TGTGCCAGCAGTGATCAGGGGAACACTGAAGCTTTCTTT. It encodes CASSDQGNTEAFF.

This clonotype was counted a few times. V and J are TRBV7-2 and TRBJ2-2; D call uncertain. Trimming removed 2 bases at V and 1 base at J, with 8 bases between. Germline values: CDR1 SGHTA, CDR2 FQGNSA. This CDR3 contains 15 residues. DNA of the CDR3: TGTGCCAGCAGCTTACAGGATGTGAACACCGGGGAGCTGTTTTTT. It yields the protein CASSLQDVNTGELFF.

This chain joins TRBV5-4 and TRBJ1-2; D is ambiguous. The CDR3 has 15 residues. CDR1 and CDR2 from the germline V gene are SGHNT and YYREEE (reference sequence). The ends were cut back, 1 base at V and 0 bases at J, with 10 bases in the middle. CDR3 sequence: CASSLLGRTNYGYTF. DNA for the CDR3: TGTGCCAGCAGCTTGCTGGGAAGAACTAACTATGGCTACACCTTC.

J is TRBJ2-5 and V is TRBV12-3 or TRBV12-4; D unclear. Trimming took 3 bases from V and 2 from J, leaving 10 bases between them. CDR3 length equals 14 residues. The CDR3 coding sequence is TGTGCCAGCAGTTTCTGGGTGACTCAAGAGACCCAGTACTTC. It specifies CASSFWVTQETQYF.

The CDR3 nucleotides read TGTGCCAGCAGTTCCCTACTAGCAATTGAGCAGTTCTTC. Translated: CASSSLLAIEQFF. The chain recombines TRBV27 with TRBJ2-1; TRBD2 might be the D (6 bases). Germline values: CDR1 MNHEY, CDR2 SMNVEV (reference sequence). Trimming removed 4 bases at V and 9 bases at J, with 13 bases between. The CDR3 is 13 amino acids.

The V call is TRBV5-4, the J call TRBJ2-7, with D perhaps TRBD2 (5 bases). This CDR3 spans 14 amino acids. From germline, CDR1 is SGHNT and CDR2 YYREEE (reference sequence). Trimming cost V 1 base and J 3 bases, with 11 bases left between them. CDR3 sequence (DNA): TGTGCCAGCAGCTTGTCAGGAGAGGGCTACGAGCAGTACTTC. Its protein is CASSLSGEGYEQYF.

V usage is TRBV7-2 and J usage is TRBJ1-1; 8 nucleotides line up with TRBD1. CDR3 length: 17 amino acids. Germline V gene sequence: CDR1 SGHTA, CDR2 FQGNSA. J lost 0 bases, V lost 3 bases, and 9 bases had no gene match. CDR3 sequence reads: CASSFQGARWVNTEAFF. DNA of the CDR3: TGTGCCAGCAGCTTTCAGGGGGCGAGGTGGGTGAACACTGAAGCTTTCTTT.

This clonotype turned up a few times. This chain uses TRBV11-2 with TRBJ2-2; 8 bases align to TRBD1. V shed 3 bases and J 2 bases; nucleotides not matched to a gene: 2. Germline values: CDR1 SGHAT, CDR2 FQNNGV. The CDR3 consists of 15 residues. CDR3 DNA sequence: TGTGCCAGCAGCTTGGACAGGGCAAACACCGGGGAGCTGTTTTTT. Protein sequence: CASSLDRANTGELFF. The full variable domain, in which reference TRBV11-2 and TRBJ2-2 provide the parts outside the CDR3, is EAGVAQSPRYKIIEKRQSVAFWCNPISGHATLYWYQQILGQGPKLLIQFQNNGVVDDSQLPKDRFSAERLKGVDSTLKIQPAKLEDSAVYLCASSLDRANTGELFFGEGSRLTVL.

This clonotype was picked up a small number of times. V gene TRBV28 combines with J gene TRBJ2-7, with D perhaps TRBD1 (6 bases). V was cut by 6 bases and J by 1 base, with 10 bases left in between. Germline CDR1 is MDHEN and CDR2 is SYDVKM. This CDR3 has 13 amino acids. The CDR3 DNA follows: TGTGCCAGCAGGACCGGACAGTCCTACGAGCAGTACTTC. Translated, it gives CASRTGQSYEQYF.

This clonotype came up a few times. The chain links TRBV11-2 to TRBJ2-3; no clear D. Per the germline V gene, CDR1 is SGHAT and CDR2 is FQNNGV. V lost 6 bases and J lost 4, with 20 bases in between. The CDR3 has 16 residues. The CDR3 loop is CASRTLPPSLPDTQYF. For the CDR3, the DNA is TGTGCCAGCAGAACCCTCCCTCCATCCCTCCCAGATACGCAGTATTTT.